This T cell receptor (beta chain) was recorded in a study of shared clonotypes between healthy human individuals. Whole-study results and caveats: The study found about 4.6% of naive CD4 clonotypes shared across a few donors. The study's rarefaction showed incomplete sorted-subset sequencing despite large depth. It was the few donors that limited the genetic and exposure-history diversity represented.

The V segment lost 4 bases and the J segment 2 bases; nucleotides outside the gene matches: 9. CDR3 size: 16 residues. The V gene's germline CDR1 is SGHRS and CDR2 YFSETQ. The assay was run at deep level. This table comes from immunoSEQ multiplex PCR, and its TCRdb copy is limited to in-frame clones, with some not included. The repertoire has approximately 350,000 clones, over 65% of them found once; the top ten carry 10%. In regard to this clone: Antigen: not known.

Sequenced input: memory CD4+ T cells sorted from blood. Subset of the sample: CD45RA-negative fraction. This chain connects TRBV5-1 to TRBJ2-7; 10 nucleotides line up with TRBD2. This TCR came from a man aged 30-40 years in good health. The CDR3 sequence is CASSVPSGRATYEQYF. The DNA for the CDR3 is TGCGCCAGCAGCGTACCAAGCGGGAGGGCCACCTACGAGCAGTACTTC.